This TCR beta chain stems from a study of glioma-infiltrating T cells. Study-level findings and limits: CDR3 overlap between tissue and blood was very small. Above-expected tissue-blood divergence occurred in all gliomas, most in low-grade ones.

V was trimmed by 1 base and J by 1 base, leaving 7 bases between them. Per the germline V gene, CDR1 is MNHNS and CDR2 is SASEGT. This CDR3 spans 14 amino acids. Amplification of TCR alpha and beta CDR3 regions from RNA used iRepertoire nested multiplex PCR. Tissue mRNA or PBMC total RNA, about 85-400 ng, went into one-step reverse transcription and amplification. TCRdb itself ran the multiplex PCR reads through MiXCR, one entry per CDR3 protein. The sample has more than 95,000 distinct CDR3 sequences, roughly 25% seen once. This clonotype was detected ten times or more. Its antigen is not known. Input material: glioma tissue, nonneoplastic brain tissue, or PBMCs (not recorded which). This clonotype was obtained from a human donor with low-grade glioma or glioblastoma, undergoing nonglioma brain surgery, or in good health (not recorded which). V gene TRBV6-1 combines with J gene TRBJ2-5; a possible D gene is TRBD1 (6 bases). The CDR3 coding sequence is TGTGCCAGCAGTGAAGGAGGGGGCCAAGAGACCCAGTACTTC. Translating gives CASSEGGGQETQYF.